This record covers a single T cell receptor (beta chain). The antigen remains unidentified. This sample is drawn from a study of cytomegalovirus exposure and HLA in healthy donors. Overall study context: There were 117 million unique TCR beta sequences, drawn from about 200 million T cells, in an earlier analysis.

General study findings and limits: In an earlier analysis, in around 590 donors, most V segments appeared productive either ~87% or ~30% of the time. Within the data, a cluster of highly shared sequence variants was likely a sequencing artifact.

13 Jbeta primers and 60 Vbeta primers were used for the PCR. Study processing details: In a later analysis, of around 83 million unique beta chains, about 12 million appeared in at least two donors. Clones were read by immunoSEQ multiplex PCR, and TCRdb kept only the in-frame ones, dropping some. V, J and clone size derive from that table, while D and trimming were established from the DNA sequence. Its table lists about 160,000 clones. The germline CDR1 and CDR2 sequences are SGHVS and FQNEAQ. V lost 8 bases and J 3 bases, leaving 11 bases between the germline ends. CDR3 size: 12 residues. Sequenced input: PBMCs. This rearrangement joins TRBV7-8 to TRBJ2-7; D is unclear. This TCR derives from a man younger than 40 in good health and CMV-seronegative. The CDR3 loop reads CASGRRYYEQYF. The CDR3 region has the DNA TGTGCCAGCGGAAGGCGGTACTACGAGCAGTACTTC. Together with reference TRBV7-8 and TRBJ2-7, the CDR3 gives the full variable domain: GAGVSQSPRYKVAKRGQDVALRCDPISGHVSLFWYQQALGQGPEFLTYFQNEAQLDKSGLPSDRFFAERPEGSVSTLKIQRTQQEDSAVYLCASGRRYYEQYFGPGTRLTVT.